One sample yielded the 8 T cell receptor beta chains listed below, sequenced in a study of blood T cell repertoires in COVID-19. This table comes from immunoSEQ multiplex PCR, and its TCRdb copy is limited to in-frame clones, with some not included. The sample lists fewer than 250,000 clones, around 83% occurring once. The sequencing sample was made of peripheral blood. Receptors originate from a woman between 50 and 59 years old with acute or convalescent COVID-19.

V usage is TRBV5-1 and J usage is TRBJ2-7; D remains unclear. This CDR3 is built from 14 residues. Trimming took off 0 bases at V and 0 bases at J, with 7 bases between the two ends. CDR1 and CDR2 (germline): SGHRS, YFSETQ. CDR3 nucleotide sequence: TGCGCCAGCAGCTTGGACAGTCACTCCTACGAGCAGTACTTC. Translating it yields CASSLDSHSYEQYF. The entire variable domain, with the rest obtained from reference TRBV5-1 and TRBJ2-7, is as follows: KAGVTQTPRYLIKTRGQQVTLSCSPISGHRSVSWYQQTPGQGLQFLFEYFSETQRNKGNFPGRFSGRQFSNSRSEMNVSTLELGDSALYLCASSLDSHSYEQYFGPGTRLTVT.

The CDR3 nucleotides are TGTGCCAGCAGCTTAGGGTTGGGGAGAGAGACCCAGTACTTC. Protein product: CASSLGLGRETQYF. This chain joins TRBV7-9 and TRBJ2-5; D may be TRBD2 (5 bases). The ends were cut back, 1 base at V and 4 bases at J, with 10 bases in the middle. Germline V gives CDR1 SEHNR, CDR2 FQNEAQ (reference sequence). This CDR3 comprises 14 residues. The full variable domain, rest sourced from reference TRBV7-9 and TRBJ2-5, is DTGVSQNPRHKITKRGQNVTFRCDPISEHNRLYWYRQTLGQGPEFLTYFQNEAQLEKSRLLSDRFSAERPKGSFSTLEIQRTEQGDSAMYLCASSLGLGRETQYFGPGTRLLVL.

The V gene is TRBV24-1, the J gene TRBJ1-2; 11 positions agree with TRBD1. The junction had 9 bases not matched to a gene; V was cut back by 6 bases and J by 7 bases. The V gene's germline CDR1 is KGHDR and CDR2 SFDVKD. The CDR3 loop spans 15 amino acids. Here the CDR3 reads CATSHPGTGGIGYTF. CDR3 in DNA: TGTGCCACCAGTCACCCCGGGACAGGGGGTATTGGCTACACCTTC.

The genes are TRBV6-1 and TRBJ2-1, with D perhaps TRBD2 (5 bases). The CDR3 has 16 residues. Germline CDR1 MNHNS, CDR2 SASEGT. Trimming shortened V by 5 bases and J by 0 bases, and 14 bases separated the two germline ends. The CDR3: CASSQGLGSSYNEQFF. The CDR3 nucleotides are TGTGCCAGCAGTCAAGGACTGGGGAGCTCCTACAATGAGCAGTTCTTC.

The chain has TRBV11-2 and TRBJ2-7, with D perhaps TRBD2 (5 bases). The CDR3 contains 14 residues. Trimming cost V 3 bases and J 6 bases, with 15 bases left between them. Germline CDR1 SGHAT, CDR2 FQNNGV. The CDR3 DNA follows: TGTGCCAGCAGCTTCCGCGGACTGTTGGGCGAGCAGTACTTC. Protein product: CASSFRGLLGEQYF. The full variable domain, rest sourced from reference TRBV11-2 and TRBJ2-7, is EAGVAQSPRYKIIEKRQSVAFWCNPISGHATLYWYQQILGQGPKLLIQFQNNGVVDDSQLPKDRFSAERLKGVDSTLKIQPAKLEDSAVYLCASSFRGLLGEQYFGPGTRLTVT.

V usage is TRBV18 and J usage is TRBJ2-7; 7 bases match TRBD1. The V segment lost 2 bases and the J segment 5 bases; nucleotides outside the gene matches: 3. CDR1 KGHSH and CDR2 LQKENI come from the germline V gene. The CDR3 covers 13 residues. CDR3 in amino acids: CASSPATGHEQYF. The CDR3 DNA is TGTGCCAGCTCACCAGCGACAGGGCACGAGCAGTACTTC.

This CDR3 reads CASSWSLAGDNEQFF. CDR3 sequence (DNA): TGTGCCAGCAGCTGGTCCCTAGCGGGAGACAATGAGCAGTTCTTC. The rearrangement uses TRBV13 and TRBJ2-1; 10 nucleotides line up with TRBD2. Trimming at V came to 4 bases and at J to 5 bases, leaving 5 bases not matched to a gene. CDR1 is PRHDT and CDR2 is FYEKMQ in the germline V gene (reference sequence). This CDR3 has 15 residues.

CDR3 DNA: TGTGCCAGCACCATGGGACAGGGGAACACCGGGGAGCTGTTTTTT. This gives the protein CASTMGQGNTGELFF. The J gene is TRBJ2-2, the V gene TRBV5-5; TRBD1 agrees at 9 bases. The CDR3 is made up of 15 amino acids. The V and J ends lost 6 bases and 1 base, in that order; junction bases with no gene match: 4. Germline V gives CDR1 SGHKS, CDR2 YYEKEE (reference sequence).